These 31 T cell receptor beta chains were all obtained from the same sample, sequenced in a study of T cells in Graves' hyperthyroidism and ophthalmopathy. Amplification of TCR beta CDR3 regions used RNA as the template. Primed by the HTBI set, a first-round RT-PCR was run on the TCR CDR3. Each CDR3 protein gets one entry after TCRdb re-called the multiplex PCR reads with MiXCR. Seen here are approximately 600,000 distinct CDR3 sequences, around 21% observed once, and the top ten hold over 30%. The sequenced material came from blood. The receptors were gathered from a man aged 25-45 years with Graves' ophthalmopathy.

CDR3 sequence reads: CSARIGDRYEQYF. Here the CDR3 DNA reads TGCAGTGCTAGAATAGGGGACCGTTACGAGCAGTACTTC. The chain recombines TRBV20-1 with TRBJ2-7; D possibly uses TRBD1 or TRBD2 (5 bases each). Looked up from germline, CDR1 is DFQATT and CDR2 is SNEGSKA (reference sequence). V shed 2 bases and J shed 4 bases, with 12 bases lying between them. The CDR3 is made up of 13 amino acids.

The chain is built from TRBV7-9 and TRBJ2-1, with 9 bases that match TRBD1. This CDR3 is 13 amino acids long. The V segment lost 0 bases and the J segment 14 bases; nucleotides outside the gene matches: 5. Germline CDR1 reads SEHNR; CDR2 reads FQNEAQ (reference sequence). The CDR3 loop is CASSLALGQGKFF. The CDR3 DNA reads as TGTGCCAGCAGCTTAGCCCTGGGACAGGGTAAGTTCTTC.

This clonotype appeared many times. V and J are TRBV20-1 and TRBJ2-4; 9 bases are a match to TRBD1. V was pared by 5 bases and J by 0 bases, with 2 bases of the junction left unmatched. CDR1 is DFQATT, CDR2 SNEGSKA, per germline (reference sequence). CDR3 length: 14 residues. Here the CDR3 DNA reads TGCAGTGCTCGGGACAGGGTAGCCAAAAACATTCAGTACTTC. This encodes CSARDRVAKNIQYF.

This clonotype has a handful of counts. The V call is TRBV20-1, the J call TRBJ2-7; 10 bases match TRBD1. Per the germline V gene, CDR1 is DFQATT and CDR2 is SNEGSKA (reference sequence). The CDR3 consists of 16 residues. J gave up 3 bases and V 2 bases, and 10 bases lay outside the gene matches. CDR3 coding DNA: TGCAGTGCTAGATTCCCCGGGGACAGGGGAAGCTACGAGCAGTACTTC. Translation: CSARFPGDRGSYEQYF.

A few counts support this clonotype. One end of the junction does not line up with germline, which may come from a read error. This rearrangement joins TRBV9 to TRBJ2-1; 13 bases match TRBD2. Germline-derived CDR1 and CDR2 are SGDLS and YYNGEE. The CDR3 totals 15 residues. The CDR3 coding sequence is TGCGCCAGCAGTCCCGGGACTAGCGGGAAGAATGAGCAGTTCTTC. This encodes CASSPGTSGKNEQFF.

V gene TRBV9 combines with J gene TRBJ1-4; D gene ambiguous. The V end was cut by 0 bases, the J end by 8 bases, with 8 bases between. The CDR3 has 13 residues. The V gene's germline CDR1 is SGDLS and CDR2 YYNGEE. The CDR3 loop reads CASSVVPEEKLFF. Here the CDR3 DNA reads TGTGCCAGCAGCGTAGTTCCTGAAGAAAAACTGTTTTTT.

This clonotype was observed many times. J is TRBJ2-1 and V is TRBV11-2, with 10 positions matching TRBD2. Germline lookup yields CDR1 SGHAT and CDR2 FQNNGV. The CDR3 consists of 13 residues. In DNA form, the CDR3 reads TGTGCAAGCGGGTCTAGCGGGAGCTATGAGCAGTTCTTC. It codes for CASGSSGSYEQFF. Full variable domain (remainder filled in from reference TRBV11-2 and TRBJ2-1): EAGVAQSPRYKIIEKRQSVAFWCNPISGHATLYWYQQILGQGPKLLIQFQNNGVVDDSQLPKDRFSAERLKGVDSTLKIQPAKLEDSAVYLCASGSSGSYEQFFGPGTRLTVL.

V gene TRBV20-1 combines with J gene TRBJ2-3; TRBD1 matches at 8 bases. Per germline, CDR1 DFQATT and CDR2 SNEGSKA (reference sequence). This CDR3 has 13 residues. V lost 5 bases to trimming and J lost 5 bases; unmatched junction nucleotides: 6. CDR3 DNA sequence: TGCAGTGCTGGCGGACAGGGAAGAGATACGCAGTATTTT. This codes for CSAGGQGRDTQYF.

This chain joins TRBV3-1 and TRBJ1-6; D remains ambiguous. The CDR3 contains 17 residues. The germline V and J ends were trimmed by 4 bases and 7 bases, with 20 bases remaining between them. Germline V gives CDR1 LGHDT, CDR2 YNNKEL (reference sequence). CDR3 protein: CASSRPQADGKNSPLHF. The CDR3, as DNA: TGTGCCAGCAGCCGCCCCCAGGCGGATGGGAAGAATTCACCCCTCCACTTT.

This clonotype was seen ten or more times. V is TRBV5-1 and J is TRBJ2-7, with 9 bases fitting TRBD2. CDR3 length equals 15 residues. Germline V CDR1 and CDR2: SGHRS, YFSETQ. V lost 2 bases, J lost 2 bases, and 5 bases stayed unmatched. CDR3 coding DNA: TGCGCCAGCAGCTTCGGGACTAGCAGAACCTACGAGCAGTACTTC. Protein sequence: CASSFGTSRTYEQYF.

CDR3 sequence reads: CSVRRGPAGELFF. CDR3 DNA sequence: TGCAGCGTTAGGCGAGGCCCGGCCGGGGAGCTGTTTTTT. The chain recombines TRBV29-1 with TRBJ2-2; D is ambiguous. The CDR3 consists of 13 residues. CDR1 and CDR2 from the germline V gene are SQVTM and ANQGSEA. Between the trimmed V and J ends, which lost 5 bases and 6 bases, there was a span of 13 bases.

In this sample, this clonotype turned up a few times. The gene calls are TRBV28 and TRBJ2-1; 7 nucleotides line up with TRBD2. The CDR3 is 18 amino acids. V was pared by 2 bases and J by 7 bases, with 17 bases of the junction left unmatched. Germline V gene sequence: CDR1 MDHEN, CDR2 SYDVKM. The DNA of the CDR3 is TGTGCCAGCAGTTTACCCCCTAGACTAGCCCCTAGTTTTAATGAGCAGTTCTTC. Translated, it gives CASSLPPRLAPSFNEQFF.

The sample holds one count of this clonotype. The V gene is TRBV11-2, the J gene TRBJ2-7; 11 positions match TRBD1. CDR3 size: 17 residues. V dropped 7 bases and J dropped 2; count of bases not matched to a gene: 13. CDR1 is SGHAT, CDR2 FQNNGV, per germline. CDR3 DNA sequence: TGTGCCAGCAACAAGGACCTACGGGACAGGGGGACCTACGAGCAGTACTTC. This translates into CASNKDLRDRGTYEQYF.

This clonotype was detected many times. The V and J genes are TRBV3-1 and TRBJ2-5; 7 nucleotides match TRBD1. V shed 4 bases, J shed 3 bases, and the junction held 5 bases outside the gene matches. The CDR3 consists of 14 residues. Germline-derived CDR1 and CDR2 are LGHDT and YNNKEL (reference sequence). CDR3 residues: CASSPSTGKETQYF. The CDR3 region has the DNA TGTGCCAGCAGCCCATCGACAGGGAAAGAGACCCAGTACTTC.

The chain joins TRBV29-1 to TRBJ2-5; 11 positions agree with TRBD2. This CDR3 has 14 residues. The ends lost 7 bases at V and 5 bases at J; junction bases unmatched: 9. Germline CDR1 reads SQVTM; CDR2 reads ANQGSEA. The CDR3 is CSALPGLADETQYF. The CDR3 DNA reads TGCAGCGCGCTCCCGGGACTAGCGGACGAGACCCAGTACTTC.

Comment on this clonotype: A read error may produce the germline difference seen at one junction end. This chain links TRBV27 with TRBJ2-7; 7 bases fit TRBD1. Germline V gives CDR1 MNHEY, CDR2 SMNVEV (reference sequence). This CDR3 spans 15 amino acids. CDR3: CASSISTGSSYEQYF. CDR3 coding DNA: TGTGCCAGCAGTATATCGACAGGGAGCTCCTACGAGCAGTACTTC.

This clonotype was observed many times. One end of the junction does not line up with germline, which may come from a read error. The chain recombines TRBV18 with TRBJ2-5, with 10 nucleotides matching TRBD1. The CDR3 consists of 16 residues. Per germline, CDR1 KGHSH and CDR2 LQKENI. CDR3: CASSPPSGQGTETQYF. DNA of the CDR3: TGTGCCAGCTCTCCACCCTCGGGACAGGGGACAGAGACCCAGTACTTC. The full variable domain, rest sourced from reference TRBV18 and TRBJ2-5, is NAGVMQNPRHLVRRRGQEARLRCSPMKGHSHVYWYRQLPEEGLKFMVYLQKENIIDESGMPKERFSAEFPKEGPSILRIQQVVRGDSAAYFCASSPPSGQGTETQYFGPGTRLLVL.

This clonotype was detected a few times. V is TRBV7-3 and J is TRBJ1-1, with D unclear. CDR1 and CDR2 (germline): SGHTA, FQGTGA. The CDR3 has 14 residues. The V end was cut by 2 bases, the J end by 0 bases, with 7 bases between. The CDR3 DNA reads as TGTGCCAGCAGCTTATCGCCAATGAACACTGAAGCTTTCTTT. Encoded protein: CASSLSPMNTEAFF. Based on the CDR3 plus reference TRBV7-3 and TRBJ1-1, the full variable domain is GAGVSQTPSNKVTEKGKYVELRCDPISGHTALYWYRQSLGQGPEFLIYFQGTGAADDSGLPNDRFFAVRPEGSVSTLKIQRTERGDSAVYLCASSLSPMNTEAFFGQGTRLTVV.

This clonotype was observed a few times. Its ends do not fully match the called genes, so a read error is possible. This chain links TRBV3-1 with TRBJ2-2, with 7 bases fitting TRBD2. CDR3 size: 15 residues. The germline V gene has CDR1 LGHDT and CDR2 YNNKEL (reference sequence). CDR3 residues: CASSQDPGRAGELLF. Here the CDR3 DNA reads TGTGCCAGCAGCCAAGACCCAGGGAGGGCCGGGGAGCTGCTTTTT.

This clonotype was detected ten times or more. This chain uses TRBV5-6 with TRBJ1-1; weak D call: TRBD1 (5 bases). The CDR3 is 15 residues long. Germline V gene lookup returns CDR1 SGHDT and CDR2 YYEEEE. V lost 6 bases and J 0 bases, leaving 15 bases between the germline ends. CDR3 amino acids: CASKGWGRMNTEAFF. CDR3 DNA sequence: TGTGCCAGCAAAGGCTGGGGCCGGATGAACACTGAAGCTTTCTTT.

The DNA of the CDR3 is TGTGCCAGCAGCCCCCGGACAGGGGGCTACGAGCAGTACTTC. This codes for CASSPRTGGYEQYF. The rearrangement links TRBV11-2 to TRBJ2-7, with 10 bases identical to TRBD1. The CDR3 has 14 amino acids. The germline CDR1 and CDR2 sequences are SGHAT and FQNNGV. The V segment lost 5 bases and the J segment 3 bases; nucleotides outside the gene matches: 4. Full variable domain (remainder filled in from reference TRBV11-2 and TRBJ2-7): EAGVAQSPRYKIIEKRQSVAFWCNPISGHATLYWYQQILGQGPKLLIQFQNNGVVDDSQLPKDRFSAERLKGVDSTLKIQPAKLEDSAVYLCASSPRTGGYEQYFGPGTRLTVT.

J is TRBJ1-3 and V is TRBV9; possible D gene TRBD1, 6 bases. V lost 3 bases and J lost 0, with 10 bases in between. The CDR3 runs 15 residues. Germline assignment: CDR1 SGDLS and CDR2 YYNGEE. The CDR3 protein is CASSASGDSGNTIYF. The CDR3 DNA sequence: TGTGCCAGCAGCGCCTCAGGGGACTCTGGAAACACCATATATTTT. The full variable domain, rest sourced from reference TRBV9 and TRBJ1-3, is DSGVTQTPKHLITATGQRVTLRCSPRSGDLSVYWYQQSLDQGLQFLIQYYNGEERAKGNILERFSAQQFPDLHSELNLSSLELGDSALYFCASSASGDSGNTIYFGEGSWLTVV.

This clonotype was detected many times. The V gene is TRBV18, the J gene TRBJ1-6; 8 bases align to TRBD1. Germline-derived CDR1 and CDR2 are KGHSH and LQKENI. The CDR3 covers 14 residues. J lost 9 bases, V lost 3 bases, and 4 bases had no gene match. As DNA, the CDR3 is TGTGCCAGCTCACCGGGACAGGTCGGTTCACCCCTCCACTTT. It codes for CASSPGQVGSPLHF. Full variable domain (missing parts from reference TRBV18 and TRBJ1-6): NAGVMQNPRHLVRRRGQEARLRCSPMKGHSHVYWYRQLPEEGLKFMVYLQKENIIDESGMPKERFSAEFPKEGPSILRIQQVVRGDSAAYFCASSPGQVGSPLHFGNGTRLTVT.

This clonotype was seen ten or more times. The rearrangement uses TRBV2 and TRBJ2-1; D unresolved. CDR3 length: 15 amino acids. Looked up from germline, CDR1 is SNHLY and CDR2 is FYNNEI. V lost 7 bases and J lost 1, with 14 bases in between. The CDR3 reads CASKPQTSSYNEQFF. CDR3 DNA: TGTGCCAGCAAGCCCCAGACATCTTCCTACAATGAGCAGTTCTTC.

This clonotype was seen at least ten times. J is TRBJ2-3 and V is TRBV2; D remains ambiguous. CDR1 is SNHLY and CDR2 is FYNNEI in the germline V gene. The CDR3 covers 15 residues. V was clipped by 1 base and J by 1 base, with 9 bases between them. The CDR3 nucleotides read TGTGCCAGCAGTGAAGATAGATTCGGCACAGATACGCAGTATTTT. Protein product: CASSEDRFGTDTQYF.

The CDR3 loop reads CASSWDRSQETQYF. Here the CDR3 DNA reads TGTGCCAGCAGTTGGGACAGATCGCAAGAGACCCAGTACTTC. V usage is TRBV2 and J usage is TRBJ2-5; 7 nucleotides align to TRBD1. This CDR3 is built from 14 residues. CDR1 is SNHLY and CDR2 is FYNNEI in the germline V gene. Losses at the gene ends were 5 bases for V and 2 bases for J; bases not matched to a gene: 5.

This clonotype has at least ten counts. The V call is TRBV3-1, the J call TRBJ2-7; D call uncertain. V was clipped by 0 bases and J by 7 bases, with 7 bases between them. The CDR3 loop spans 12 amino acids. CDR1 and CDR2 (germline): LGHDT, YNNKEL (reference sequence). The CDR3 nucleotides read TGTGCCAGCAGCCAAGATGTGGGGGAGCAGTACTTC. Protein product: CASSQDVGEQYF.

This clonotype appeared a few times. The V gene is TRBV12-3 or TRBV12-4, the J gene TRBJ1-6; D uncertain. Trimming removed 8 bases at V and 11 bases at J, with 16 bases between. The CDR3 contains 13 residues. CDR3 residues: CASLSGSGAPLHF. In DNA form, the CDR3 reads TGTGCCAGCTTATCGGGGTCTGGAGCACCCCTCCACTTT.

A few counts support this clonotype. The chain has TRBV7-9 and TRBJ2-3; D assignment may be TRBD1 or TRBD2 (6 bases each). CDR3 length equals 15 residues. From germline, CDR1 is SEHNR and CDR2 FQNEAQ (reference sequence). The ends were cut back, 5 bases at V and 5 bases at J, with 17 bases in the middle. CDR3 sequence reads: CASSPLRGREDTQYF. CDR3 nucleotides: TGTGCCAGCAGCCCACTCCGGGGGCGGGAAGATACGCAGTATTTT.

In its sample, this clonotype was seen many times. The genes are TRBV30 and TRBJ1-5; D is undetermined. V lost 0 bases and J lost 1, with 10 bases in between. The CDR3 is made up of 15 amino acids. Per germline, CDR1 GTSNPN and CDR2 SVGIG (reference sequence). This CDR3 is CAWSVVGPSNQPQHF. The CDR3 nucleotides read TGTGCCTGGAGTGTTGTGGGCCCCAGCAATCAGCCCCAGCATTTT.

This clonotype was seen ten or more times. The gene calls are TRBV20-1 and TRBJ2-5; either TRBD1 or TRBD2 may fit D (7 bases each). Looked up from germline, CDR1 is DFQATT and CDR2 is SNEGSKA (reference sequence). The V end lost 3 bases, the J end lost 5 bases, and 16 bases lay between the germline ends. There are 14 residues in the CDR3. CDR3: CSASRQGGGETQYF. CDR3 nucleotides: TGCAGTGCTAGCAGACAGGGAGGGGGGGAGACCCAGTACTTC.